Below, 30 T cell receptor beta chains from the same sample are listed, as sequenced in a study of OX40 agonist ivuxolimab in advanced cancers. The data were produced by immunoSEQ multiplex PCR, yet TCRdb's version contains in-frame clones alone and is incomplete. In the table there are tens of thousands of clones, roughly 90% of which are singletons. The material sequenced was CD4+ or CD8+ T cells sorted from blood, taken in a trial of the OX40 agonist ivuxolimab. The receptors originated from an adult with an advanced solid tumor such as melanoma, head and neck, liver or kidney cancer.

The chain is built from TRBV10-3 and TRBJ2-6; 9 bases are a match to TRBD1. The CDR3 totals 17 residues. V gave up 3 bases and J gave up 0 bases; unmatched junction bases: 3. CDR1 ENHRY and CDR2 SYGVKD come from the germline V gene. The CDR3 loop is CAISDGQGSSGANVLTF. As DNA, the CDR3 is TGTGCCATCAGTGACGGACAGGGGAGCTCTGGGGCCAACGTCCTGACTTTC.

This chain uses TRBV5-4 with TRBJ2-1, with D possibly matching TRBD1 (7 bases). This CDR3 has 16 amino acids. V lost 4 bases, J lost 4 bases, and 18 bases lay in between. Germline V gene lookup returns CDR1 SGHNT and CDR2 YYREEE (reference sequence). The CDR3 sequence is CASSEPQGRQYNEQFF. For the CDR3, the DNA is TGTGCCAGCAGCGAACCACAGGGGAGGCAATACAATGAGCAGTTCTTC.

This clone was recorded once. The rearrangement uses TRBV19 and TRBJ1-2; D is unresolved. The CDR3 runs to 15 residues. V lost 8 bases to trimming and J lost 2 bases, with 18 bases between them. CDR1 is LNHDA and CDR2 is SQIVND in the germline V gene (reference sequence). Written as DNA, the CDR3 is TGTGCCAGTGGTCCCGGGCCTGGTGCGAACTATGGCTACACCTTC. Its translation is CASGPGPGANYGYTF.

Concerning this clone itself: The identical CDR3 is also encoded by other nucleotide sequences in the sample. CDR3 nucleotide sequence: TGCGCCAGCAGCTTGGGTGGGACAGCCTACGAGCAGTACTTC. This encodes CASSLGGTAYEQYF. This chain links TRBV5-1 with TRBJ2-5; 7 bases fit TRBD1. The end of the DNA is better explained by TRBJ2-7, so the J call may be wrong. The germline V gene encodes CDR1 SGHRS and CDR2 YFSETQ. This CDR3 spans 14 amino acids.

V is TRBV18 and J is TRBJ2-6, with D uncertain. In germline, CDR1 is KGHSH, CDR2 LQKENI. V lost 2 bases to trimming and J lost 0 bases, with 8 bases between them. The CDR3 has 16 residues. CDR3 loop: CASSPLPTSGANVLTF. The CDR3 region has the DNA TGTGCCAGCTCACCATTGCCGACCTCTGGGGCCAACGTCCTGACTTTC. The whole variable domain, remainder taken from reference TRBV18 and TRBJ2-6, is NAGVMQNPRHLVRRRGQEARLRCSPMKGHSHVYWYRQLPEEGLKFMVYLQKENIIDESGMPKERFSAEFPKEGPSILRIQQVVRGDSAAYFCASSPLPTSGANVLTFGAGSRLTVL.

CDR3 sequence (DNA): TGTGCCAGCAGTGAAGCGCGGCCAGGACCCTATGGCTACACCTTC. It encodes CASSEARPGPYGYTF. This chain joins TRBV6-1 and TRBJ1-2; no clear D. V lost 0 bases, J lost 4 bases, and 12 bases lay in between. Per germline, CDR1 MNHNS and CDR2 SASEGT. The CDR3 sequence is 15 residues long.

The genes are TRBV30 and TRBJ1-1; possible D gene TRBD1, 6 bases. Deletions cut 1 base from V and 6 bases from J, with 12 bases between. This CDR3 is 13 amino acids long. The germline V gene has CDR1 GTSNPN and CDR2 SVGIG (reference sequence). In nucleotides, the CDR3 is TGTGCCTGGAGTGCCGGGGGGCGGCCTGAAGCTTTCTTT. Translated: CAWSAGGRPEAFF.

CDR3 DNA: TGTGCCAGCACGGAACAGGGCTACGAGCAGTACTTC. Protein sequence: CASTEQGYEQYF. The chain employs TRBV7-3 and TRBJ2-7; D is perhaps TRBD1 (6 bases). V lost 7 bases and J 3 bases, leaving 10 bases between the germline ends. The V gene's germline CDR1 is SGHTA and CDR2 FQGTGA. The CDR3 runs to 12 residues.

The chain is built from TRBV20-1 and TRBJ1-3, with no clear D. The CDR3 consists of 11 residues. Germline V gene sequence: CDR1 DFQATT, CDR2 SNEGSKA (reference sequence). Trimming took 7 bases from V and 2 from J, leaving 6 bases between them. CDR3 protein: CSGRAGNTIYF. In nucleotides, the CDR3 is TGCAGTGGCAGAGCTGGAAACACCATATATTTT.

V gene TRBV7-2 combines with J gene TRBJ2-7; D possibly corresponds to TRBD1 (6 bases). This CDR3 has 17 amino acids. The V and J ends lost 4 bases and 3 bases respectively, with 22 bases between them. Per the germline V gene, CDR1 is SGHTA and CDR2 is FQGNSA. The CDR3: CASSSRSGVRGYYEQYF. The CDR3 DNA sequence: TGTGCCAGCAGCTCAAGGTCGGGTGTCAGGGGATACTACGAGCAGTACTTC.

V is TRBV7-9 and J is TRBJ1-6; 7 positions match TRBD1. Germline V gene data show CDR1 as SEHNR and CDR2 as FQNEAQ (reference sequence). The CDR3 loop spans 13 amino acids. Trimming removed 6 bases from V and 7 bases from J; junction bases left unmatched: 3. The CDR3 protein is CASSGQANSPLHF. DNA for the CDR3: TGTGCCAGCAGTGGACAGGCCAATTCACCCCTCCACTTT. Looking up the rest from reference TRBV7-9 and TRBJ1-6 gives the full variable domain: DTGVSQNPRHKITKRGQNVTFRCDPISEHNRLYWYRQTLGQGPEFLTYFQNEAQLEKSRLLSDRFSAERPKGSFSTLEIQRTEQGDSAMYLCASSGQANSPLHFGNGTRLTVT.

V gene TRBV5-1 combines with J gene TRBJ1-4, with TRBD1 matching 7 bases. The ends lost 3 bases at V and 0 bases at J; junction bases unmatched: 2. Germline V gene lookup returns CDR1 SGHRS and CDR2 YFSETQ. The CDR3 is 15 amino acids. The CDR3 region has the DNA TGCGCCAGCAGCTCGACAGGGTCAACTAATGAAAAACTGTTTTTT. Residues: CASSSTGSTNEKLFF.

V usage is TRBV28 and J usage is TRBJ2-1, with D perhaps TRBD1 (6 bases). Trimming took off 6 bases at V and 4 bases at J, with 16 bases between the two ends. Germline V gene sequence: CDR1 MDHEN, CDR2 SYDVKM. The CDR3 runs to 15 residues. CDR3 sequence: CASRSGQLLYNEQFF. CDR3 DNA sequence: TGTGCCAGCAGATCCGGACAGCTGTTATACAATGAGCAGTTCTTC.

V gene TRBV5-1 combines with J gene TRBJ2-1; 10 nucleotides align to TRBD2. With 0 bases clipped from V and 6 bases from J, the junction kept 3 bases outside the gene matches. The length of the CDR3 is 15 residues. Germline assignment: CDR1 SGHRS and CDR2 YFSETQ. The CDR3 here is CASSLVAGGLNEQFF. The DNA of the CDR3 is TGCGCCAGCAGCTTGGTAGCGGGGGGACTCAATGAGCAGTTCTTC.

V usage is TRBV2 and J usage is TRBJ1-5, with a possible D match to TRBD1 (6 bases). CDR3 size: 13 residues. Per the germline V gene, CDR1 is SNHLY and CDR2 is FYNNEI. Deletions cut 4 bases from V and 4 bases from J, with 8 bases between. Written as DNA, the CDR3 is TGTGCCAGCAGTGTTCAGGGGAATCAGCCCCAGCATTTT. Translation: CASSVQGNQPQHF. Complete variable domain (other parts from reference TRBV2 and TRBJ1-5): EPEVTQTPSHQVTQMGQEVILRCVPISNHLYFYWYRQILGQKVEFLVSFYNNEISEKSEIFDDQFSVERPDGSNFTLKIRSTKLEDSAMYFCASSVQGNQPQHFGDGTRLSIL.

The gene calls are TRBV6-5 and TRBJ2-2; tentatively, D is TRBD1 (6 bases). The CDR3 totals 15 residues. CDR1 is MNHEY, CDR2 SVGAGI, per germline. The V and J ends lost 3 bases and 7 bases respectively, with 15 bases between them. The CDR3 nucleotides read TGTGCCAGCAGTTATCAGTCCCTCAGGGGCGGGGAGCTGTTTTTT. As protein: CASSYQSLRGGELFF.

J is TRBJ1-4 and V is TRBV23-1; D may be TRBD1 (6 bases). TRBV23-1 is reported as an ORF; its role is uncertain. This CDR3 comprises 15 residues. Trimming removed 3 bases at V and 7 bases at J, with 15 bases between. The CDR3 reads CASSHTGKIPEKLFF. The CDR3 bases are TGCGCCAGCAGTCACACAGGGAAGATCCCTGAAAAACTGTTTTTT.

J is TRBJ1-2 and V is TRBV19; D may be TRBD1 (5 bases). V lost 5 bases to trimming and J lost 4 bases, with 17 bases between them. Germline V CDR1 and CDR2: LNHDA, SQIVND (reference sequence). There are 15 residues in the CDR3. The CDR3 sequence is CASSVIGTGTYGYTF. The DNA of the CDR3 is TGTGCCAGTAGTGTCATCGGGACGGGTACCTATGGCTACACCTTC.

This chain joins TRBV19 and TRBJ2-1; D is undetermined. This CDR3 contains 11 residues. V lost 5 bases and J 9 bases, leaving 8 bases between the germline ends. Germline V gives CDR1 LNHDA, CDR2 SQIVND (reference sequence). CDR3 region: CASSFMGEQFF. CDR3 in DNA: TGTGCCAGTAGTTTTATGGGTGAGCAGTTCTTC.

The rearrangement uses TRBV7-9 and TRBJ2-3; 7 nucleotides align to TRBD2. Germline V CDR1 and CDR2: SEHNR, FQNEAQ (reference sequence). After removal of 6 bases from V and 6 bases from J, the junction contained 12 bases not matched to a gene. The CDR3 runs 15 residues. The CDR3 sequence is CASSGEASGSDTQYF. CDR3 DNA: TGTGCCAGCAGTGGGGAGGCTAGCGGATCTGATACGCAGTATTTT.

The chain links TRBV14 to TRBJ2-3; D is perhaps TRBD2 (6 bases). This CDR3 comprises 13 residues. V was shortened by 5 bases and J by 4 bases, with 10 bases between the two germline ends. Germline assignment: CDR1 SGHDN and CDR2 FVKESK. The CDR3 DNA follows: TGTGCCAGCAGCTCCCCGGGGGCAGATACGCAGTATTTT. This codes for CASSSPGADTQYF.

The chain has TRBV5-4 and TRBJ2-4; 12 bases fit TRBD2. Trimming took 3 bases from V and 0 from J; bases not matched to a gene: 10. The CDR3 has 19 amino acids. The germline gives CDR1 SGHNT, CDR2 YYREEE (reference sequence). The CDR3 region has the DNA TGTGCCAGCAGCTCAACGTGGACTAGCGGGACGTTAGCCAAAAACATTCAGTACTTC. This sequence encodes CASSSTWTSGTLAKNIQYF. Looking up the rest from reference TRBV5-4 and TRBJ2-4 gives the full variable domain: ETGVTQSPTHLIKTRGQQVTLRCSSQSGHNTVSWYQQALGQGPQFIFQYYREEENGRGNFPPRFSGLQFPNYSSELNVNALELDDSALYLCASSSTWTSGTLAKNIQYFGAGTRLSVL.

The CDR3 protein is CASVSGGGEGYTF. As DNA, the CDR3 is TGTGCCAGCGTTTCGGGAGGGGGCGAAGGCTACACCTTC. This chain links TRBV28 with TRBJ1-2, with 7 bases matching TRBD1. The CDR3 has 13 amino acids. CDR1 is MDHEN and CDR2 is SYDVKM in the germline V gene. J gave up 8 bases and V 8 bases, and 11 bases lay outside the gene matches.

The chain couples TRBV7-8 to TRBJ1-6, with D hard to call. The V end was cut by 4 bases, the J end by 7 bases, with 14 bases between. Per germline, CDR1 SGHVS and CDR2 FQNEAQ. This CDR3 contains 15 residues. In DNA form, the CDR3 reads TGTGCCAGCAGCTCCCTGATCCGGGAGAATTCACCCCTCCACTTT. Its translation is CASSSLIRENSPLHF. The entire variable domain, with the rest obtained from reference TRBV7-8 and TRBJ1-6, is as follows: GAGVSQSPRYKVAKRGQDVALRCDPISGHVSLFWYQQALGQGPEFLTYFQNEAQLDKSGLPSDRFFAERPEGSVSTLKIQRTQQEDSAVYLCASSSLIRENSPLHFGNGTRLTVT.

For the CDR3, the DNA is TGTGCCAGCAGCAGGGGGAGGTCCGGGGAGCTGTTTTTT. Residues: CASSRGRSGELFF. V gene TRBV21-1 combines with J gene TRBJ2-2; TRBD2 was called by the table and not checked on the DNA. TRBV21-1 is a listed pseudogene. The CDR3 totals 13 residues.

V is TRBV18 and J is TRBJ1-4, with TRBD1 matching 7 bases. The V gene end was trimmed by 6 bases and the J gene end by 7 bases; junction bases not matched to a gene: 11. The germline gives CDR1 KGHSH, CDR2 LQKENI. CDR3 length equals 15 residues. The DNA for the CDR3 is TGTGCCAGCTCTTCCCAGACAGGGAGGAGTGAAAAACTGTTTTTT. Encoded protein: CASSSQTGRSEKLFF.

This clone was observed once. V and J are TRBV30 and TRBJ2-5; D gene unclear. CDR1 GTSNPN and CDR2 SVGIG come from the germline V gene (reference sequence). The CDR3 runs 13 residues. The germline V and J ends were trimmed by 3 bases and 5 bases, with 13 bases remaining between them. For the CDR3, the DNA is TGTGCCTGGAGCCTCACCTTGGCGGAGACCCAGTACTTC. It encodes CAWSLTLAETQYF.

This clone was observed a single time. The chain is built from TRBV11-3 and TRBJ2-1; D gene unclear. The CDR3 extends over 13 amino acids. V gave up 3 bases and J gave up 5 bases, with 8 bases separating them. CDR1 and CDR2 (germline): SGHNT, YENEEA. CDR3 DNA: TGTGCCAGCAGCTTCTTGCAAGACAATGAGCAGTTCTTC. Amino acid sequence: CASSFLQDNEQFF.

Points on this clone: This sample also contains other DNA sequences that code for the same CDR3. The chain carries TRBV28 and TRBJ2-7, with D maybe TRBD2 (7 bases). V dropped 3 bases and J dropped 4 bases, with 13 bases sitting between them. The CDR3 consists of 14 residues. Germline V gene data show CDR1 as MDHEN and CDR2 as SYDVKM. The CDR3 here is CASSLGGRGYEQYF. CDR3 bases: TGTGCCAGCAGTTTGGGGGGGCGGGGTTACGAGCAGTACTTC. Combining the CDR3 with reference TRBV28 and TRBJ2-7 gives the whole variable domain DVKVTQSSRYLVKRTGEKVFLECVQDMDHENMFWYRQDPGLGLRLIYFSYDVKMKEKGDIPEGYSVSREKKERFSLILESASTNQTSMYLCASSLGGRGYEQYFGPGTRLTVT.

The CDR3 DNA sequence: TGCGCCAGCAGCTTGGGGTGGGACACTGAAGCTTTCTTT. Translation: CASSLGWDTEAFF. The chain employs TRBV5-1 and TRBJ1-1; D is unclear. The CDR3 sequence is 13 residues long. Germline CDR1 reads SGHRS; CDR2 reads YFSETQ. V was cut by 0 bases and J by 3 bases, with 6 bases left in between.